The 10 T cell receptor beta chains given below trace back to one sample, sequenced in a study of blood T cell repertoires in COVID-19. TCRdb's copy holds only in-frame clones and misses some; the assay was immunoSEQ multiplex PCR. The table includes more than 100,000 clones, 85% to 90% detected once. Sequencing input: peripheral blood. These receptors all stem from a woman aged 70 to 79 with acute or convalescent COVID-19.

The J gene is TRBJ1-2, the V gene TRBV28; 7 bases map to TRBD1. V shed 2 bases, J shed 4 bases, and the junction held 10 bases outside the gene matches. CDR3 size: 16 residues. Germline V gene sequence: CDR1 MDHEN, CDR2 SYDVKM. The CDR3 reads CASSLGAVGQAYGYTF. DNA for the CDR3: TGTGCCAGCAGTTTAGGGGCCGTAGGACAGGCCTATGGCTACACCTTC.

The genes are TRBV27 and TRBJ2-7, with a possible D match to TRBD1 (6 bases). Germline CDR1 is MNHEY and CDR2 is SMNVEV (reference sequence). The CDR3 is 14 residues long. V was cut by 7 bases and J by 0 bases, with 13 bases left in between. For the CDR3, the DNA is TGTGCCAGCATCGTCGGACAGCTCTCCTACGAGCAGTACTTC. Encoded protein: CASIVGQLSYEQYF.

The chain combines TRBV18 with TRBJ2-1, with D possibly matching TRBD2 (6 bases). Trimming stripped 2 bases from V and 4 bases from J, with 15 bases between. This CDR3 is 16 amino acids long. Looked up from germline, CDR1 is KGHSH and CDR2 is LQKENI. The CDR3 region is CASSPLAQAGYNEQFF. The CDR3 nucleotides read TGTGCCAGCTCACCATTAGCACAGGCGGGGTACAATGAGCAGTTCTTC.

This chain joins TRBV28 and TRBJ1-3; 7 positions agree with TRBD1. The V gene's germline CDR1 is MDHEN and CDR2 SYDVKM. With 1 base clipped from V and 5 bases from J, the junction kept 17 bases outside the gene matches. CDR3 length equals 19 residues. The DNA for the CDR3 is TGTGCCAGCAGTTTATATGCCCTATCCCGACAGGGCGTTAGAAACACCATATATTTT. Its translation: CASSLYALSRQGVRNTIYF.

This chain links TRBV27 with TRBJ1-4; D unclear. Germline V gene data show CDR1 as MNHEY and CDR2 as SMNVEV (reference sequence). Trimming removed 4 bases from V and 0 bases from J, with 9 bases in between. CDR3 length: 15 amino acids. The CDR3 protein is CASSSLGATNEKLFF. The CDR3 DNA follows: TGTGCCAGCAGTTCCCTAGGAGCAACTAATGAAAAACTGTTTTTT.

The V call is TRBV4-2, the J call TRBJ1-1; possible D gene TRBD1, 6 bases. V gave up 2 bases and J gave up 11 bases, with 9 bases separating them. This CDR3 region has 11 residues. The germline gives CDR1 LGHNA, CDR2 YNFKEQ. The CDR3: CASSQNRVAFF. In DNA, the CDR3 is TGTGCCAGCAGCCAAAACAGGGTGGCTTTCTTT.

The chain has TRBV30 and TRBJ2-7, with 7 bases identical to TRBD2. The CDR3 totals 14 residues. The V gene's germline CDR1 is GTSNPN and CDR2 SVGIG (reference sequence). V dropped 3 bases and J dropped 2; count of bases not matched to a gene: 7. The CDR3 sequence is CAWSGGGITYEQYF. The DNA of the CDR3 is TGTGCCTGGAGCGGGGGAGGGATCACCTACGAGCAGTACTTC.

The rearrangement links TRBV4-1 to TRBJ1-5; weak D call: TRBD1 (5 bases). In germline, CDR1 is MGHRA, CDR2 YSYEKL. CDR3 length: 14 amino acids. V gave up 5 bases and J gave up 9 bases, with 17 bases separating them. The CDR3 spells CASSTQQVQTPQHF. DNA for the CDR3: TGCGCCAGCAGCACTCAACAGGTTCAGACGCCCCAGCATTTT.

The chain recombines TRBV27 with TRBJ1-1; D is unclear. Germline CDR1 and CDR2: MNHEY and SMNVEV (reference sequence). There are 14 residues in the CDR3. V lost 8 bases and J 0 bases, leaving 13 bases between the germline ends. Here the CDR3 reads CASSNHPMNTEAFF. The CDR3 nucleotides read TGTGCCAGCTCAAATCACCCTATGAACACTGAAGCTTTCTTT.

This clone was seen more than once but under ten times. V usage is TRBV28 and J usage is TRBJ2-7, with TRBD1 identical over 7 bases. With 4 bases clipped from V and 5 bases from J, the junction kept 5 bases outside the gene matches. Germline lookup yields CDR1 MDHEN and CDR2 SYDVKM. This CDR3 region has 13 residues. The CDR3 DNA reads as TGTGCCAGCAGTTCGGGGACAGACCACGAGCAGTACTTC. Its protein is CASSSGTDHEQYF.